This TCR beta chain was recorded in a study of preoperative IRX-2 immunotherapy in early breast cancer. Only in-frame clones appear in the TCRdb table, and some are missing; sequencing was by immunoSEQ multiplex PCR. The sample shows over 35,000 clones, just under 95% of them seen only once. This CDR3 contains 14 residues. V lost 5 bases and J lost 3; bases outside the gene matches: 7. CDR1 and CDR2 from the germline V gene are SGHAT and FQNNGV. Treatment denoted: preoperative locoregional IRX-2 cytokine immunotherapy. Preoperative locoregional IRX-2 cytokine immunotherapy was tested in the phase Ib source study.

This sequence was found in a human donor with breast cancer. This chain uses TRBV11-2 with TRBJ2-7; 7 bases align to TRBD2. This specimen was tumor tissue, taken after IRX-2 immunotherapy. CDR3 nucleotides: TGTGCCAGCAGCCTTGGACTAGGGAACTACGAGCAGTACTTC. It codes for CASSLGLGNYEQYF.